The sequence of this TCR beta chain was determined in a study of cytomegalovirus exposure and HLA in healthy donors. The PCR employed 60 Vbeta primers together with 13 Jbeta primers. Sequenced by immunoSEQ multiplex PCR; TCRdb stores in-frame clones only, minus some. The sample lists approximately 140,000 clones, roughly 82% occurring once. The receptor comes from a young man in good health and CMV-seropositive. The sequencing sample was made of PBMCs.

This CDR3 reads CASSSGTSDVETLYEQYF. The CDR3 DNA is TGTGCCAGCAGCTCCGGGACTAGCGACGTCGAGACCCTCTACGAGCAGTACTTC. The rearrangement joins TRBV7-9 to TRBJ2-5; 10 bases line up with TRBD2. The DNA matches TRBJ2-7 better at its end, which makes the J call doubtful. The CDR3 extends over 18 amino acids. CDR1 is SEHNR, CDR2 FQNEAQ, per germline (reference sequence).